This T cell receptor beta chain was documented in a study of T cells in Graves' hyperthyroidism and ophthalmopathy. Using RNA transcripts as the source, TCR beta CDR3 regions were amplified. A set of HTBI primers served as the primers for a first-round RT-PCR of the TCR CDR3. TCRdb re-derived calls from the multiplex PCR reads in MiXCR, one entry per CDR3 protein. The sample has 300,000 to 400,000 distinct CDR3 sequences, roughly a fifth seen once. V was cut by 5 bases and J by 0 bases, with 8 bases left in between. The CDR3 has 14 amino acids. When ophthalmopathy did not progress within 18 months, Graves' hyperthyroidism was considered stable. From approximately 9.3 ml of fresh peripheral blood, PBMCs were isolated.

The sample comprised blood. This chain uses TRBV12-3 or TRBV12-4 with TRBJ1-5; D is unclear. This clonotype originated in a woman aged 45 to 65 with Graves' hyperthyroidism. The CDR3 reads CASSRPFSNQPQHF. CDR3 sequence (DNA): TGTGCCAGCAGTCGCCCCTTTAGCAATCAGCCCCAGCATTTT.